This TCR beta chain is from a study of tumor-infiltrating lymphocytes in localized non-small cell lung cancer. Overall study context: From each patient, both tumor and uninvolved lung, non-adjacent to tumor, were sampled.

Germline V gene sequence: CDR1 WSHSY, CDR2 SAAADI. V gave up 8 bases and J gave up 0 bases, with 14 bases separating them. The CDR3 spans 15 residues. The method was immunoSEQ multiplex PCR; TCRdb's version includes in-frame clones alone and lacks a portion of them. The sample has 3,500 to 4,500 clones; about 70% are singletons. This clone was found a few times. Its antigen is still unknown. Study-level results: T-cell fraction did not differ between immunotypes IM1 and IM2. Each assay used a separate piece of the same tissue.

J is TRBJ2-1 and V is TRBV10-2; a weak D match, TRBD2 (6 bases). The material sequenced was uninvolved lung tissue not adjacent to the tumor. This TCR derives from a human donor with non-small cell lung cancer. The CDR3 region is CASSQGAGSYNEQFF. CDR3 in DNA: TGCGCCAGCTCCCAGGGAGCGGGCTCCTACAATGAGCAGTTCTTC.